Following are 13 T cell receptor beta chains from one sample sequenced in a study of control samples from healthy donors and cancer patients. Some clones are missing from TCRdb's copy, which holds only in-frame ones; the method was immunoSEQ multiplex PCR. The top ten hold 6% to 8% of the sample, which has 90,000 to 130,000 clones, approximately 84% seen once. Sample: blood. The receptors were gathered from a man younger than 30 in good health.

DNA for the CDR3: TGTGCCAGCAGCTTAGGGGACTTCAAAAACATTCAGTACTTC. It translates to CASSLGDFKNIQYF. The J gene is TRBJ2-4, the V gene TRBV7-9, with D possibly being TRBD2 (6 bases). The CDR3 has 14 amino acids. With 1 base removed from V and 3 bases from J, the gap between germline ends came to 7 bases. The germline V gene encodes CDR1 SEHNR and CDR2 FQNEAQ (reference sequence). Combining the CDR3 with reference TRBV7-9 and TRBJ2-4 gives the whole variable domain DTGVSQNPRHKITKRGQNVTFRCDPISEHNRLYWYRQTLGQGPEFLTYFQNEAQLEKSRLLSDRFSAERPKGSFSTLEIQRTEQGDSAMYLCASSLGDFKNIQYFGAGTRLSVL.

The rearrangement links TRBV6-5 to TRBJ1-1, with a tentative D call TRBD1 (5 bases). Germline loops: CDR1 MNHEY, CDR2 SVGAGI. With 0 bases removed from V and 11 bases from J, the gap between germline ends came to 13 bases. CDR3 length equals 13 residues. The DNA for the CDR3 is TGTGCCAGCAGTTACTCGGGGCGCGAGAAGGCTTTCTTT. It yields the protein CASSYSGREKAFF.

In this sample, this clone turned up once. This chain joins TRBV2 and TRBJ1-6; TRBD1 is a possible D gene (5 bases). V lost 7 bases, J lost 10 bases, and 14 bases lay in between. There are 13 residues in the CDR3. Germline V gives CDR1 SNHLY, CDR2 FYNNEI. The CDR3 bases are TGTGCCAGCACGGGACCCGGCGGGTCACCCCTCCACTTT. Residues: CASTGPGGSPLHF.

The CDR3 is CASRGGANTQYF. CDR3 coding DNA: TGTGCCAGTCGAGGGGGGGCCAATACGCAGTATTTT. The chain carries TRBV19 and TRBJ2-3; weak D call: TRBD2 (7 bases). The CDR3 loop spans 12 amino acids. V shed 8 bases and J shed 7 bases, with 13 bases lying between them. Germline CDR1 LNHDA, CDR2 SQIVND (reference sequence).

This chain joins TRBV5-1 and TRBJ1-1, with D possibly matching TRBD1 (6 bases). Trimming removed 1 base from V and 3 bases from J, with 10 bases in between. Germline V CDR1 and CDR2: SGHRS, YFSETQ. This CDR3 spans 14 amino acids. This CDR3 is CASSLFAGDTEAFF. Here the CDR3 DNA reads TGCGCCAGCAGCTTGTTTGCAGGGGACACTGAAGCTTTCTTT.

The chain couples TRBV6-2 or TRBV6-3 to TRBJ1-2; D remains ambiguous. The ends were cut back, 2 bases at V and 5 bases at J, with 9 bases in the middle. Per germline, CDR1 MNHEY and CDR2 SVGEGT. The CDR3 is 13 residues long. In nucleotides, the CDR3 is TGTGCCAGCAGTTACGGGTCTGGATATGGCTACACCTTC. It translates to CASSYGSGYGYTF.

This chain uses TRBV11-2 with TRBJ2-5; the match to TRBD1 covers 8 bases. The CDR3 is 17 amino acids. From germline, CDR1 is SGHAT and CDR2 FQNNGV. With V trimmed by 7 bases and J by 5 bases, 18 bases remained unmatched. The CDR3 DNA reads TGTGCCAGCACCAATGGGGGTAGCAGGGGGCGCTGGGAGACCCAGTACTTC. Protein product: CASTNGGSRGRWETQYF.

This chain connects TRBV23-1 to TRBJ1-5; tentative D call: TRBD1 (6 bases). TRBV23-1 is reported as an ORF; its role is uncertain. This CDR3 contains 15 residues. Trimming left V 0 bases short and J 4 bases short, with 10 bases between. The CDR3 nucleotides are TGCGCCAGCAGTCAATCCAGGGGAGGTAATCAGCCCCAGCATTTT. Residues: CASSQSRGGNQPQHF.

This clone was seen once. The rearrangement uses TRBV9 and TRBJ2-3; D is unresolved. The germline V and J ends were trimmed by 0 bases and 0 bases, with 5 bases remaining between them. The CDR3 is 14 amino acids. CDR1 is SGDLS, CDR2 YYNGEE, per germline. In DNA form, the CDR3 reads TGTGCCAGCAGCGTAGAGTGGAGCACAGATACGCAGTATTTT. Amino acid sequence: CASSVEWSTDTQYF.

The CDR3 loop reads CASSLYSFDGYTF. The CDR3 DNA is TGTGCCAGCAGCTTGTACAGCTTCGATGGCTACACCTTC. The rearrangement links TRBV7-9 to TRBJ1-2; D ambiguous. This CDR3 spans 13 amino acids. Trimming took off 3 bases at V and 6 bases at J, with 11 bases between the two ends. Germline CDR1 is SEHNR and CDR2 is FQNEAQ (reference sequence).

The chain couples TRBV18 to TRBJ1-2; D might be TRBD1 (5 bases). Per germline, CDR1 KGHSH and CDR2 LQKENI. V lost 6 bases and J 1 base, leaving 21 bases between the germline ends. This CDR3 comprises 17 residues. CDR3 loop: CASSEGPSHNVNYGYTF. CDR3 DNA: TGTGCCAGCTCCGAGGGGCCCTCACATAATGTTAACTATGGCTACACCTTC.

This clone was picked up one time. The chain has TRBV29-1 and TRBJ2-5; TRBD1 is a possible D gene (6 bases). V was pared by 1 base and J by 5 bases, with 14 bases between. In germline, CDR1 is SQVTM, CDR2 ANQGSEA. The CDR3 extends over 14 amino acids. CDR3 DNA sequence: TGCAGCGTTGAAGCAGTGACAGGTCCCGAGACCCAGTACTTC. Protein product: CSVEAVTGPETQYF.

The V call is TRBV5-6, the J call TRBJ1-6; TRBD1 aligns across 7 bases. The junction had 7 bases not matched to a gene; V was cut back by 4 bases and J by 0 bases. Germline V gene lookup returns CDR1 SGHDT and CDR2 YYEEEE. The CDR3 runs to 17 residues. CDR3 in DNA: TGTGCCAGCAGCCGGGGACAGAGGATCTCCTATAATTCACCCCTCCACTTT. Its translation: CASSRGQRISYNSPLHF.